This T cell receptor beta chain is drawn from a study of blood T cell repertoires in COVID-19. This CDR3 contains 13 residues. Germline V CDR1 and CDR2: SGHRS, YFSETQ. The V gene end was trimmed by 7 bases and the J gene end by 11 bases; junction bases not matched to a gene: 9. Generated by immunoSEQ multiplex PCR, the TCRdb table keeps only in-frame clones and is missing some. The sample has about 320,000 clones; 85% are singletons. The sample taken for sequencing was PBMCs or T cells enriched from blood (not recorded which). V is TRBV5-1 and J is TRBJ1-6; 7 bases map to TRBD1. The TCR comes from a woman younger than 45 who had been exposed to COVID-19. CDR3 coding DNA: TGCGCCAGCTTAGACAGGGAGATAACACCCCTCCACTTT. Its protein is CASLDREITPLHF.